A selection of T cell receptor beta chains follows, all from one sample in a study of cytomegalovirus exposure and HLA in healthy donors. Assay: immunoSEQ multiplex PCR; the TCRdb copy retains only in-frame clones and omits some. The sample lists fewer than 200,000 clones, over 75% seen once, with roughly 0.23% in the top ten. The sequenced sample was PBMCs. These receptors originate from a girl less than two years old in good health and CMV-seronegative. The CDR3 runs from the conserved cysteine through the conserved F or W. The D gene is left open where the match is weak.

d_gene,v_gene,j_gene,CDR3aa
TRBD1,TRBV25-1,TRBJ1-1,CASSETGLEAFF
TRBD2,TRBV6-5,TRBJ2-3,CASSTGGGAVDTQYF
TRBD1,TRBV7-6,TRBJ2-1,CASSSGTGMYNEQFF
NA,TRBV6-1,TRBJ2-5,CASSPRQGGAETQYF
NA,TRBV29-1,TRBJ1-1,CSVVRVRDTEAFF
TRBD1,TRBV5-4,TRBJ2-7,CASRRKGAAYNMTSYEQYF
NA,TRBV5-1,TRBJ2-5,CASSPSLGEETQYF
TRBD1,TRBV7-3,TRBJ1-2,CASSPDRGGGYTF
NA,TRBV6-5,TRBJ2-7,CASSKSWQGYEQYF
NA,TRBV5-5,TRBJ1-3,CASSFAGGGNSGNTIYF
TRBD2,TRBV4-2,TRBJ2-1,CASSQDSGRGGNEQFF
NA,TRBV4-3,TRBJ1-2,CASSQDPQGTGYTF
NA,TRBV5-1,TRBJ2-5,CASSPPGVQELTQYF
NA,TRBV2,TRBJ1-1,CASGHYTEAFF
TRBD1,TRBV4-1,TRBJ1-4,CASSQVIVSRVDRNEKLFF
TRBD1,TRBV11-1,NA,CASSPGQGGSYEQYF
TRBD2,TRBV13,TRBJ2-1,CASSPIPLAGPYNEQFF
TRBD1,TRBV19,TRBJ2-7,CASSIRQGANEQYF
TRBD1,TRBV6-5,TRBJ2-7,CASRPPQGAKQYF
TRBD1,TRBV5-1,TRBJ2-7,CASSLGGGTYEQYF
NA,TRBV7-3,NA,CASSLNEEDEQYF
NA,TRBV14,TRBJ1-2,CASSPRGTNYGYTF
NA,TRBV30,TRBJ2-1,CAWGGLSSYNEQFF
TRBD1,TRBV7-9,TRBJ1-2,CASSQGQIYGYTF
TRBD2,TRBV6-5,TRBJ2-1,CASSTIAGPYNEQFF
TRBD1,TRBV5-4,TRBJ1-1,CASTSLDRGQSTEAFF
NA,TRBV30,TRBJ2-3,CAWSFRSSTDMQYF
NA,TRBV7-9,TRBJ1-3,CASSFPDSSGNTIYF
TRBD2,TRBV5-1,TRBJ2-7,CASSLSGSGSIYEQYF
NA,TRBV19,TRBJ2-5,CASSPIASQETQYF
NA,TRBV5-1,TRBJ2-1,CASSLDLGEYNEQFF
TRBD1,TRBV4-1,TRBJ1-2,CASSFGGDTGAAPYGYTF
NA,TRBV6-5,TRBJ2-1,CASSRLGGPYNEQFF
TRBD1,TRBV4-1,TRBJ1-5,CASSQWTGAQPQHF
NA,TRBV21-1,TRBJ2-3,CASSNRRRESTDTQYF
NA,TRBV11-2,TRBJ1-1,CASSFTGNGPEAFF
TRBD1,TRBV27,TRBJ2-7,CASSSGRRTGGYDEQYF
NA,TRBV27,TRBJ2-1,CASSSDRYHLFF
TRBD2,TRBV29-1,TRBJ2-1,CSVEDGLAGGPFEQFF
NA,TRBV13,TRBJ2-7,CASSLGARAYEQYF
TRBD1,TRBV6-1,TRBJ2-3,CATGQDSSTDTQYF
TRBD2,TRBV5-4,TRBJ2-3,CASSWGLAGSTDTQYF
TRBD1,TRBV27,TRBJ2-4,CASSFRGRGRGGAKNIQYF
NA,TRBV7-9,TRBJ1-2,CSSSLTAFYGYTF
TRBD2,TRBV13,TRBJ2-7,CASSLGQRETAPSYEQYF
TRBD1,TRBV6-5,TRBJ1-1,CASSSDRELTEAFF
NA,TRBV27,TRBJ2-1,CASSTHLRTGRAYNEQFF
NA,TRBV7-2,TRBJ2-1,CASSIYNEQFF
NA,TRBV7-9,TRBJ1-2,CASSRDIYGYTF
NA,TRBV5-1,TRBJ1-1,CASSLGGGTEAFF
TRBD2,TRBV7-9,TRBJ2-7,CASSSRGAYEQYF
NA,TRBV6-1,TRBJ2-7,CAGRTEPYEQYF
NA,TRBV7-2,TRBJ1-1,CASSLVGTGNTEAFF
NA,TRBV27,TRBJ1-2,CASSLMPGLGNYGYTF
NA,TRBV5-5,TRBJ1-2,CASSLVYPGNYGYTF